The 30 T cell receptor beta chains presented below share a single source sample, sequenced in a study of cytomegalovirus exposure and HLA in healthy donors. PCR employed 60 Vbeta and 13 Jbeta primers. Only in-frame clones appear in the TCRdb table, and some are missing; sequencing was by immunoSEQ multiplex PCR. The sample has 100,000 to 150,000 clones; 73% are singletons. Sequenced material: PBMCs. The receptors here all came from a man aged 55 to 70 in good health and CMV-seropositive.

This sequence joins TRBV5-1 and TRBJ1-2; D might be TRBD1 (5 bases). Trimming shortened V by 0 bases and J by 7 bases, and 19 bases separated the two germline ends. The CDR3 runs to 16 residues. Looked up from germline, CDR1 is SGHRS and CDR2 is YFSETQ. The CDR3 loop is CASSLEAGQVLSGYTF. The CDR3 DNA is TGCGCCAGCAGCTTGGAGGCAGGGCAAGTTCTTTCTGGCTACACCTTC.

This clone was observed a few times. The chain couples TRBV25-1 to TRBJ1-1; a weak D match, TRBD1 (5 bases). V dropped 8 bases and J dropped 6 bases, with 19 bases sitting between them. Per the germline V gene, CDR1 is MGHDK and CDR2 is SYGVNS. This CDR3 spans 14 amino acids. CDR3 DNA: TGTGCCAGCGCTCTCCCCGGGGGGGTAGCTGAAGCTTTCTTT. It codes for CASALPGGVAEAFF. The entire variable domain, with the rest obtained from reference TRBV25-1 and TRBJ1-1, is as follows: EADIYQTPRYLVIGTGKKITLECSQTMGHDKMYWYQQDPGMELHLIHYSYGVNSTEKGDLSSESTVSRIRTEHFPLTLESARPSHTSQYLCASALPGGVAEAFFGQGTRLTVV.

The V and J genes are TRBV19 and TRBJ1-5; D gene ambiguous. The CDR3 length is 16 residues. V lost 3 bases to trimming and J lost 2 bases, with 14 bases between them. Germline V CDR1 and CDR2: LNHDA, SQIVND (reference sequence). The CDR3 is CASSMGWRAGNQPQHF. The CDR3 region has the DNA TGTGCCAGTAGTATGGGTTGGAGGGCTGGCAATCAGCCCCAGCATTTT.

The rearrangement links TRBV2 to TRBJ2-7; no firm D call. The CDR3 covers 10 residues. V lost 7 bases and J 5 bases, leaving 6 bases between the germline ends. Germline V lookup: CDR1 SNHLY, CDR2 FYNNEI. The CDR3 sequence: CASNKNEQYF. CDR3 nucleotides: TGTGCCAGCAACAAAAACGAGCAGTACTTC.

The chain couples TRBV28 to TRBJ1-5; no clear D gene. Trimming took 2 bases from V and 3 from J, leaving 17 bases between them. The CDR3 is 17 residues long. Germline assignment: CDR1 MDHEN and CDR2 SYDVKM. CDR3 region: CASSLRRAKGTNQPQHF. The DNA of the CDR3 is TGTGCCAGCAGTTTAAGGCGGGCGAAAGGTACCAATCAGCCCCAGCATTTT.

The chain is built from TRBV5-1 and TRBJ2-1, with 9 positions matching TRBD2. V lost 4 bases, J lost 4 bases, and 3 bases stayed unmatched. The CDR3 loop spans 14 amino acids. The germline V gene encodes CDR1 SGHRS and CDR2 YFSETQ. The CDR3 sequence is CASSDSGGYNEQFF. In nucleotides, the CDR3 is TGCGCCAGCAGCGATAGCGGGGGTTACAATGAGCAGTTCTTC.

This chain joins TRBV28 and TRBJ1-1; D is ambiguous. The CDR3 extends over 17 amino acids. The V end lost 3 bases, the J end lost 1 base, and 18 bases lay between the germline ends. Germline V lookup: CDR1 MDHEN, CDR2 SYDVKM. The CDR3 nucleotides are TGTGCCAGCAGTTTCCCCCCAGAATTGGTGTCGAACACTGAAGCTTTCTTT. Translation: CASSFPPELVSNTEAFF. Full variable domain (missing parts from reference TRBV28 and TRBJ1-1): DVKVTQSSRYLVKRTGEKVFLECVQDMDHENMFWYRQDPGLGLRLIYFSYDVKMKEKGDIPEGYSVSREKKERFSLILESASTNQTSMYLCASSFPPELVSNTEAFFGQGTRLTVV.

This rearrangement joins TRBV6-5 to TRBJ1-2; 7 nucleotides line up with TRBD1. Germline trimming cut 2 bases from V and 9 bases from J; bases unmatched to any gene: 6. CDR3 length: 13 amino acids. Germline CDR1 and CDR2: MNHEY and SVGAGI. CDR3 DNA sequence: TGTGCCAGCAGTTACAGGACAGGTTCGAGCTACACCTTC. Its protein product is CASSYRTGSSYTF.

The CDR3: CASSPSGDSGNTIYF. CDR3 nucleotide sequence: TGTGCCAGCAGCCCAAGCGGGGACTCTGGAAACACCATATATTTT. V gene TRBV9 combines with J gene TRBJ1-3; D remains unclear. The germline gives CDR1 SGDLS, CDR2 YYNGEE. Trimming left V 4 bases short and J 0 bases short, with 11 bases between. CDR3 size: 15 residues. The whole variable domain, filled in from reference TRBV9 and TRBJ1-3, reads DSGVTQTPKHLITATGQRVTLRCSPRSGDLSVYWYQQSLDQGLQFLIQYYNGEERAKGNILERFSAQQFPDLHSELNLSSLELGDSALYFCASSPSGDSGNTIYFGEGSWLTVV.

Written as DNA, the CDR3 is TGTGCCAGCAGGGGGACAGCTCCAAACTACGAGCAGTACTTC. Its translation is CASRGTAPNYEQYF. V usage is TRBV27 and J usage is TRBJ2-7; 7 positions agree with TRBD1. Germline CDR1 is MNHEY and CDR2 is SMNVEV (reference sequence). This CDR3 comprises 14 residues. V lost 6 bases to trimming and J lost 3 bases; unmatched junction nucleotides: 8.

The chain joins TRBV7-9 to TRBJ2-2, with D possibly being TRBD2 (6 bases). CDR3 length: 16 residues. Between the trimmed V and J ends, which lost 10 bases and 2 bases, there was a span of 20 bases. Germline assignment: CDR1 SEHNR and CDR2 FQNEAQ (reference sequence). Here the CDR3 DNA reads TGTGCCAACTATAGACCGGGCGGGGCCAACACCGGGGAGCTGTTTTTT. The encoded protein is CANYRPGGANTGELFF. The entire variable domain, with the rest obtained from reference TRBV7-9 and TRBJ2-2, is as follows: DTGVSQNPRHKITKRGQNVTFRCDPISEHNRLYWYRQTLGQGPEFLTYFQNEAQLEKSRLLSDRFSAERPKGSFSTLEIQRTEQGDSAMYLCANYRPGGANTGELFFGEGSRLTVL.

V usage is TRBV7-9 and J usage is TRBJ1-1, with a weak D call TRBD1 (5 bases). From germline, CDR1 is SEHNR and CDR2 FQNEAQ (reference sequence). The V end lost 8 bases, the J end lost 1 base, and 17 bases lay between the germline ends. The CDR3 has 15 residues. The CDR3 protein is CASGIGGTGNTEAFF. CDR3 in DNA: TGTGCCAGCGGGATTGGGGGGACGGGGAACACTGAAGCTTTCTTT.

There are a few counts of this clone. The chain recombines TRBV6-1 with TRBJ1-1; tentatively, D is TRBD1 (5 bases). Germline V CDR1 and CDR2: MNHNS, SASEGT. Trimming took off 5 bases at V and 3 bases at J, with 16 bases between the two ends. The CDR3 has 15 residues. In DNA, the CDR3 is TGTGCCAGCAGTCACCCGGACGGACACTACACTGAAGCTTTCTTT. It encodes CASSHPDGHYTEAFF.

This clone was picked up a small number of times. The V gene is TRBV27, the J gene TRBJ2-3; 11 bases match TRBD2. Germline values: CDR1 MNHEY, CDR2 SMNVEV (reference sequence). The CDR3 has 18 residues. The ends lost 5 bases at V and 2 bases at J; junction bases unmatched: 12. The CDR3 DNA is TGTGCCAGCAGTGGGGGACTAGCGGACTTACTAAACACAGATACGCAGTATTTT. Protein product: CASSGGLADLLNTDTQYF.

The gene calls are TRBV28 and TRBJ2-7; D may be TRBD2 (7 bases). Trimming took off 6 bases at V and 7 bases at J, with 16 bases between the two ends. CDR1 is MDHEN and CDR2 is SYDVKM in the germline V gene. The CDR3 contains 13 residues. The CDR3 region is CASSSGEGREQYF. CDR3 DNA sequence: TGTGCCAGCAGCTCAGGGGAGGGGAGAGAGCAGTACTTC.

The rearrangement joins TRBV29-1 to TRBJ2-6, with unresolved D. V was pared by 5 bases and J by 2 bases, with 7 bases between. Germline V CDR1 and CDR2: SQVTM, ANQGSEA. CDR3 length: 13 residues. CDR3: CSVPVPGANVLTF. In nucleotides, the CDR3 is TGCAGCGTTCCCGTCCCTGGGGCCAACGTCCTGACTTTC. Filled out from reference TRBV29-1 and TRBJ2-6, the complete variable domain reads SAVISQKPSRDICQRGTSLTIQCQVDSQVTMMFWYRQQPGQSLTLIATANQGSEATYESGFVIDKFPISRPNLTFSTLTVSNMSPEDSSIYLCSVPVPGANVLTFGAGSRLTVL.

This clone appeared a few times. This same CDR3 is encoded by further DNA sequences in the sample. This sequence joins TRBV9 and TRBJ1-4; tentative D call: TRBD1 (5 bases). The V and J ends lost 4 bases and 8 bases respectively, with 18 bases between them. Germline V gene sequence: CDR1 SGDLS, CDR2 YYNGEE. The CDR3 is 15 amino acids. The CDR3 coding sequence is TGTGCCAGCAGCCCCAGAACCGGGGGGGGAGAAAAACTGTTTTTT. This encodes CASSPRTGGGEKLFF.

V is TRBV4-1 and J is TRBJ1-3, with TRBD1 matching 7 bases. V lost 0 bases and J lost 5; bases outside the gene matches: 1. Germline loops: CDR1 MGHRA, CDR2 YSYEKL. The CDR3 spans 14 residues. DNA of the CDR3: TGCGCCAGCAGCCAAGAGGGACAGAGAAACACCATATATTTT. As protein: CASSQEGQRNTIYF.

V usage is TRBV4-2 and J usage is TRBJ1-1; no firm D call. V shed 3 bases and J shed 1 base, with 9 bases lying between them. Germline V gene sequence: CDR1 LGHNA, CDR2 YNFKEQ. The CDR3 length is 14 residues. The CDR3 is CASSQTTQNTEAFF. The CDR3 DNA sequence: TGTGCCAGCAGCCAGACGACACAGAACACTGAAGCTTTCTTT.

The CDR3 is CSVNDRGPPNIQYF. CDR3 in DNA: TGCAGCGTTAATGACAGGGGGCCACCAAACATTCAGTACTTC. The chain combines TRBV29-1 with TRBJ2-4; 10 positions agree with TRBD1. V shed 5 bases and J 6 bases; nucleotides not matched to a gene: 7. Germline V CDR1 and CDR2: SQVTM, ANQGSEA. This CDR3 has 14 residues.

The chain has TRBV14 and TRBJ1-1; D not certain. The V end was cut by 8 bases, the J end by 8 bases, with 18 bases between. This CDR3 has 13 amino acids. Germline CDR1 reads SGHDN; CDR2 reads FVKESK. CDR3 sequence (DNA): TGTGCCAGCGCTACCCAAATGTACTCCGAAGCTTTCTTT. This translates into CASATQMYSEAFF.

This clone was seen more than once but under ten times. The rearrangement links TRBV5-5 to TRBJ1-6; maybe TRBD1 (6 bases). The germline V and J ends were trimmed by 4 bases and 7 bases, with 15 bases remaining between them. This CDR3 has 15 amino acids. The germline V gene encodes CDR1 SGHKS and CDR2 YYEKEE (reference sequence). CDR3: CASSVEDSWNSPLHF. In DNA, the CDR3 is TGTGCCAGCAGCGTGGAGGACAGCTGGAATTCACCCCTCCACTTT. Full variable domain (remainder filled in from reference TRBV5-5 and TRBJ1-6): DAGVTQSPTHLIKTRGQQVTLRCSPISGHKSVSWYQQVLGQGPQFIFQYYEKEERGRGNFPDRFSARQFPNYSSELNVNALLLGDSALYLCASSVEDSWNSPLHFGNGTRLTVT.

The chain links TRBV28 to TRBJ1-2, with 8 bases identical to TRBD1. CDR1 is MDHEN and CDR2 is SYDVKM in the germline V gene. J lost 6 bases, V lost 10 bases, and 7 bases had no gene match. The CDR3 is 12 residues long. The CDR3 loop reads CAITDREDGYTF. CDR3 nucleotides: TGTGCCATCACGGACAGGGAGGATGGCTACACCTTC.

The chain links TRBV13 to TRBJ2-5; TRBD2 aligns across 9 bases. Gene TRBJ2-7 matches the end of the DNA better, so the J call may be wrong. Germline V CDR1 and CDR2: PRHDT, FYEKMQ (reference sequence). CDR3 length equals 15 residues. The CDR3, as DNA: TGTGCCAGCAGCTTAGGAGCGGGGGGCCCTTACGAGCAGTACTTC. Encoded protein: CASSLGAGGPYEQYF.

This chain's CDR3 is CASRAPGQGHSGANVLTF. CDR3 sequence (DNA): TGTGCCAGCAGGGCCCCGGGACAGGGGCACTCTGGGGCCAACGTCCTGACTTTC. This chain connects TRBV28 to TRBJ2-6; 10 bases agree with TRBD1. Germline CDR1 MDHEN, CDR2 SYDVKM. CDR3 size: 18 residues. V shed 6 bases, J shed 0 bases, and the junction held 8 bases outside the gene matches.

This chain links TRBV7-8 with TRBJ2-5; 8 bases match TRBD2. This CDR3 is 17 amino acids long. V lost 6 bases to trimming and J lost 2 bases; unmatched junction nucleotides: 14. Germline V gene data show CDR1 as SGHVS and CDR2 as FQNEAQ. The CDR3 region is CASSNRIGGGSQETQYF. The CDR3 region has the DNA TGTGCCAGCAGTAACCGGATAGGCGGGGGGTCTCAAGAGACCCAGTACTTC.

This clone was counted a few times. The J gene is TRBJ1-4, the V gene TRBV6-5, with TRBD1 identical over 7 bases. CDR3 length equals 16 residues. Germline V CDR1 and CDR2: MNHEY, SVGAGI. Losses at the gene ends were 0 bases for V and 8 bases for J; bases not matched to a gene: 9. The CDR3 DNA sequence: TGTGCCAGCAGTTACTCCGGGACAGACATCCGGGAAAAACTGTTTTTT. Translated, it gives CASSYSGTDIREKLFF.

V is TRBV6-8 and J is TRBJ2-7, with D perhaps matching TRBD1 (5 bases). V was pared by 7 bases and J by 2 bases, with 15 bases between. The CDR3 has 14 residues. CDR1 is MNHGY, CDR2 SAAAGT, per germline. The chain's CDR3 is CASIWKDNAYEQYF. CDR3 DNA: TGTGCCAGCATATGGAAGGACAATGCCTACGAGCAGTACTTC.

The chain recombines TRBV6-1 with TRBJ2-4; 9 bases align to TRBD1. Germline values: CDR1 MNHNS, CDR2 SASEGT. With V trimmed by 7 bases and J by 5 bases, 3 bases remained unmatched. The CDR3 is made up of 13 amino acids. The CDR3 spells CASNRQGENIQYF. As DNA, the CDR3 is TGTGCCAGCAATCGACAGGGGGAAAACATTCAGTACTTC.

The V gene is TRBV28, the J gene TRBJ1-1, with D possibly matching TRBD1 (6 bases). The CDR3 runs to 12 residues. Germline V gives CDR1 MDHEN, CDR2 SYDVKM. V shed 7 bases and J shed 10 bases, with 16 bases lying between them. The CDR3 nucleotides are TGTGCCAGCACCGAGGACAGCTCCTCAGCTTTCTTT. Its translation is CASTEDSSSAFF.